What follows describes a single TCR beta chain. This clone was detected many times. The specificity of this receptor is unknown. The junction and the germline gene differ at one end; a read error may be behind it. This entry belongs to a study of blood T cell repertoires in COVID-19 (dated by TCRdb to the early 2020s). Background for the entire study: Collaborator samples came from the United States, Italy and Spain and covered acute and convalescent phases of COVID-19. The repertoires were made available in a free public database intended to serve as a resource for research on the immune response to SARS-CoV-2. The prospective study material was composed of cDNA or gDNA derived from T cells, B-cell-depleted T cells, or PBMCs. Where HLA class I and class II types were available, the types were taken from metadata supplied by the sample provider, not from assay-based typing. The samples were drawn from two sources: the first 160 participants of the ongoing ImmuneRACE study, and 950 to 1,500 subjects contributed by 6 global collaborators. Subjects who had been exposed to COVID-19, were actively infected with it, or had recovered from it provided the deeply sampled blood TCRbeta repertoires that made up the dataset. A de-identified subject ID, COVID-19 status, age in years and sex were almost always included in the sample metadata.

The collaborating institutions used their own protocols to collect whole blood in K2EDTA tubes. For TCRbeta analysis, collaborators shipped samples as frozen whole blood, isolated PBMCs, or DNA extracted from either of those sample types. General study outcomes and caveats: Clinical and demographic metadata were provided uncurated, with the amount varying by source and participant.

Measured from the cysteine to the phenylalanine, the CDR3 is 13 residues long. The kept DNA is CDR3 alone, 39 bases in frame from the first base. The germline V gene sets CDR1 to LGHNA and CDR2 to YSLEER. TCRbeta CDR3 regions were amplified from genomic DNA by means of the immunoSEQ Assay, a bias-controlled multiplex PCR. The original methods were these. The number of nucleated cells in each sample was estimated by amplification of reference gene primers within the assay. To quantify the absolute abundance of each unique TCRbeta CDR3 rearrangement, sequence reads were collapsed and filtered. For each sample, productive Simpson clonality was calculated as the square root of Simpson's diversity index across productive rearrangements. The table comes from immuneACCESS by way of TCRdb, which keeps in-frame sequences with V and J called. Part of the clones is missing from these tables; in studies checked, under half for an unresolved V gene and the rest for unknown reasons. The V and J calls and clone size were taken over from that table, and D and trimming were inferred from the DNA. The sample table lists more than 95,000 clones, more than 65% of them with a count of one. Roughly 25% of the sample rests with the top ten.

This clonotype was sampled from a human donor in a cohort sampled during active COVID-19. The sequence joins TRBV4-3 to TRBJ1-6, with a weak D call of TRBD1 (6 bases match). Sequenced input: peripheral blood. The CDR3 protein: CASSQDQWGHRFF. The DNA sequence is given as TGCGCCAGCAGCCAAGATCAATGGGGACACCGCTTCTTT.